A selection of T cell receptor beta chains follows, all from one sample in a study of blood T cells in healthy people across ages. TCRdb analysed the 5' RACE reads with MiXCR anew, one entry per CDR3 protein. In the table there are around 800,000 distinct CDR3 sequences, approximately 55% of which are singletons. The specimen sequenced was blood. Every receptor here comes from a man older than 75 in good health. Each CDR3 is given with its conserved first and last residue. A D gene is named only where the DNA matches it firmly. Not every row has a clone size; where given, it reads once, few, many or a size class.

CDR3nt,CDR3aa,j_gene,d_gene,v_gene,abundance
TGTGCCAGCAGCTTTACTACCACATTCTCCTACAATGAGCAGTTCTTC,CASSFTTTFSYNEQFF,TRBJ2-1,-,TRBV7-3,-
TGCAGTGCCAGAGTTGGGGTTAGCACAGATACGCAGTATTTT,CSARVGVSTDTQYF,TRBJ2-3,-,TRBV20-1,once
TGTGCCAGCAGCGCAGGCCCGGGGACAGATACGCAGTATTTT,CASSAGPGTDTQYF,TRBJ2-3,-,TRBV7-2,-
TGTGCCAGCAGCGGAATAGCGGGAGAAGACTACAATGAGCAGTTCTTC,CASSGIAGEDYNEQFF,TRBJ2-1,-,TRBV21-1,-
TGTGCCAGCAGCGGGGGACACCGGGACACCGGGGAGCTGTTTTTT,CASSGGHRDTGELFF,TRBJ2-2,-,TRBV11-3,-
TGCGCCAGCAGCTTAAGACCGCAGGGGGATGAGCAGTTCTTC,CASSLRPQGDEQFF,TRBJ2-1,TRBD1,TRBV5-1,-
TGCAGCGTTGTAGGGACAGGGGTGGGAGAGACCCAGTACTTC,CSVVGTGVGETQYF,TRBJ2-5,TRBD1,TRBV29-1,-
TGTGCCAGCTCCAACCTGGGGGGGAAGAATTCACCCCTCCACTTT,CASSNLGGKNSPLHF,TRBJ1-6,-,TRBV18,-
TGTGCCAGTAGCCCGGATGAGTGGGAACACTACAATGAGGAGTTCTTC,CASSPDEWEHYNEEFF,TRBJ2-1,-,TRBV7-9,-
TGCGCCAGCAGTGAGCCTACCGCGGGTACTACCTACGAGCAGTACTTC,CASSEPTAGTTYEQYF,TRBJ2-7,-,TRBV10-2,-
TGTGCCAGCAGAACTGCCGGGACCAAAGCATACGAGCAGTACTTC,CASRTAGTKAYEQYF,TRBJ2-7,-,TRBV6-5,-
TGTGCCAGCAGGTTGACAGGGCTCCCAGATACGCAGTATTTT,CASRLTGLPDTQYF,TRBJ2-3,TRBD1,TRBV6-6,-
TGTGCCAGCAGTCCTGGCTATGAGCAGTTCTTC,CASSPGYEQFF,TRBJ2-1,-,TRBV12-3/TRBV12-4,few
TGTGCCAGCAGTTATGGGGGGGGACTAGCGGGGGTCTATGAGCAGTTCTTC,CASSYGGGLAGVYEQFF,TRBJ2-1,TRBD2,TRBV27,-
TGTGCCAGCAGCCCCGCAGGGGAATACGAGCAGTACTTC,CASSPAGEYEQYF,TRBJ2-7,-,TRBV5-5,-
TGTGCCAGCAGTTCTTCAGGGTATGGCTACACCTTC,CASSSSGYGYTF,TRBJ1-2,-,TRBV12-3/TRBV12-4,few
TGTGCCAGCAGCTTAGTAGACAGGGTAGGGCTCGAGCAGTACTTC,CASSLVDRVGLEQYF,TRBJ2-7,TRBD1,TRBV7-2,few
TGTGCCAGCAGCCCTCAGGGCCACGAGCAGTACTTC,CASSPQGHEQYF,TRBJ2-7,-,TRBV6-6,few
TGTGCCAGCAGCTACCGGTCCTCTGGGGCCAACGTCCTGACTTTC,CASSYRSSGANVLTF,TRBJ2-6,-,TRBV12-3/TRBV12-4,few
TGTGCCAGCAGCGATCCGGGACAGGCCTACGAGCAGTACTTC,CASSDPGQAYEQYF,TRBJ2-7,TRBD1,TRBV7-9,-
TGTGCCAGCAGTGACCGAGCGGGAGCGCAGTTCTTC,CASSDRAGAQFF,TRBJ2-1,TRBD2,TRBV2,-
TGTGCCAGCAGCCTGGACAGGAGAGCTTTCTTT,CASSLDRRAFF,TRBJ1-1,TRBD1,TRBV3-1,-
TGTGCCAGCAGCTCCCCCATGGCAGAATCCTACGAGCAGTACTTC,CASSSPMAESYEQYF,TRBJ2-7,-,TRBV7-9,-
TGTGCTAGTGGTTCGACTACGTGCGAAGCTTTCTTT,CASGSTTCEAFF,TRBJ1-1,-,TRBV12-5,once
TGTGCCAGCAGCTTGGGGGAACAGGGATCCAGATACGCGTATTTT,CASSLGEQGSRYAYF,TRBJ2-3,-,TRBV11-2,-
TGCAGCGGAAAGGTTTCTCAGGGGCCGATCGATGAGCAGTTCTTC,CSGKVSQGPIDEQFF,TRBJ2-1,-,TRBV29-1,-
TGCAGTGCACCACTAGCGGGAGGAGTCGGTGAGCAGTTCTTC,CSAPLAGGVGEQFF,TRBJ2-1,TRBD2,TRBV20-1,-
TGTGCCAGCAGCTCGATAACCGGCCGCATCGGGACAGGAAGGACGGGCGAGCAGTACTTC,CASSSITGRIGTGRTGEQYF,TRBJ2-7,TRBD1,TRBV13,-
TGTGCCACCGCGGAGGCAACTAATGAAAAACTGTTTTTT,CATAEATNEKLFF,TRBJ1-4,-,TRBV10-3,few
TGCAGCGTTTCCCAACCGAGATCGAACACTGAAGCTTTCTTT,CSVSQPRSNTEAFF,TRBJ1-1,-,TRBV29-1,-
TGTGCCAGCTCACCCAGGACTAGCGGGAGTTATGAGCAGTTCTTC,CASSPRTSGSYEQFF,TRBJ2-1,TRBD2,TRBV18,-
TGTGCCAGCAGTTGGTCGGTTCGGAACGAGCAGTACTTC,CASSWSVRNEQYF,TRBJ2-7,-,TRBV6-6,many
TGTGCCGCGAACAGGGGGGTAAATGAAAAACTGTTTTTT,CAANRGVNEKLFF,TRBJ1-4,TRBD1,TRBV10-3,-
TGCGCCAGCAGCAGTGAGCTGCCCGGGGAGCTGTTTTTT,CASSSELPGELFF,TRBJ2-2,-,TRBV5-1,few
TGCAGTGCTAGCAGGGTATACGGCTCTGGAAACACCATATATTTT,CSASRVYGSGNTIYF,TRBJ1-3,-,TRBV20-1,-
TGTGCCAGCTCACCATCGACAGGGGTGAGAGAGACCCAGTACTTC,CASSPSTGVRETQYF,TRBJ2-5,TRBD1,TRBV18,-
TGTGCCAGCACCCAAAAGGGGACTAGCTCCTACGAGCAGTACTTC,CASTQKGTSSYEQYF,TRBJ2-7,TRBD2,TRBV6-6,-
TGCAGTGCTAGTGGGCTAGACCTCGGGAATGAGCAGTTCTTC,CSASGLDLGNEQFF,TRBJ2-1,-,TRBV20-1,-
TGTGCCAGCAGCCGTTCCAGTGAGAAGAACACCGGGGAGCTGTTTTTT,CASSRSSEKNTGELFF,TRBJ2-2,-,TRBV4-2,-
TGTGCCACCAGCAGACCTGACAGGGCATCCTACGAGCAGTACTTC,CATSRPDRASYEQYF,TRBJ2-7,TRBD1,TRBV15,-
TGTGCCAGCAGCCAAGATCCCGGACTAGTGACAGATACGCAGTATTTT,CASSQDPGLVTDTQYF,TRBJ2-3,TRBD2,TRBV14,few
TGCGCCAGCAGTGTGCCGTCCTACGAGCAGTACTTC,CASSVPSYEQYF,TRBJ2-7,-,TRBV5-1,few
TGTGCCAGCGGCGATACTGGACTAGCGGGATCCTACGAGCAGTACTTC,CASGDTGLAGSYEQYF,TRBJ2-7,TRBD2,TRBV7-2,-
TGTGCCGCCTCTCCGACAGGGCTACACAGATACGCGTATTTT,CAASPTGLHRYAYF,TRBJ2-3,TRBD1,TRBV6-5,-
TGTGCCATCAGCGGGACTAGCCCTGGGTACGAGCAGTACTTC,CAISGTSPGYEQYF,TRBJ2-7,TRBD2,TRBV10-3,few
TGTGCCAGCAGCCTAGCGGGAGACGTGACTGGGGCCAACGTCCTGACTTTC,CASSLAGDVTGANVLTF,TRBJ2-6,TRBD2,TRBV12-3/TRBV12-4,few
TGTGCCAGCAGCCAAGAGGTACAGGCGAACACCGGGGAGCTGTTTTTT,CASSQEVQANTGELFF,TRBJ2-2,-,TRBV4-2,few
TGTGCCAGCAGCCCGATTAATTATTCACCCCTCCACTTT,CASSPINYSPLHF,TRBJ1-6,-,TRBV7-2,-